These T cell receptor beta chains were read from a single sample in a study of blood T cell repertoires in COVID-19. The table came from immunoSEQ multiplex PCR; TCRdb's copy has only in-frame clones and leaves some out. The table records roughly 120,000 clones, over 75% of them present only once. The sample was peripheral blood. All receptors derive from a woman in her forties or fifties with acute or convalescent COVID-19. Both conserved end residues are part of each CDR3. Fields, in order: clone size, D gene, V gene, J gene, CDR3 DNA, CDR3 protein. The D gene is left open where the match is weak. Clone sizes are given selectively: once, few, many, or a class where the clone is expanded.

>NA|NA|TRBV11-3|TRBJ1-1
TGTGCCAGCAGCTTTCGGGGGGGTACCACTGAAGCTTTCTTT
CASSFRGGTTEAFF
>NA|NA|TRBV5-1|TRBJ1-4
TGCGCCAGTTTTACAGGGCCTGATAATGAAAAACTGTTTTTT
CASFTGPDNEKLFF
>NA|NA|TRBV10-3|TRBJ1-1
TGTGCCATCAGTGTTGGGGGGGGGAGCACTGAAGCTTTCTTT
CAISVGGGSTEAFF
>NA|TRBD1|TRBV9|TRBJ2-2
TGTGCCAGCAGCGTAAGACAGGGGAACACCGGGGAGCTGTTTTTT
CASSVRQGNTGELFF
>NA|NA|TRBV7-2|TRBJ2-1
TGTGCCAGCAGCTACCGCGGGGGCGCTGGTTACAATGAGCAGTTCTTC
CASSYRGGAGYNEQFF
>NA|NA|TRBV6-4|TRBJ1-1
TGTGCCAGCAGTAGGGTGGCGGGCGGAACTGAAGCTTTCTTT
CASSRVAGGTEAFF
>NA|NA|TRBV30|TRBJ1-1
TGTGCCTGGAGTGTAAACGGCGGGACTGAAGCTTTCTTT
CAWSVNGGTEAFF
>NA|NA|TRBV18|TRBJ1-2
TGTGCCAGCTCACCGAACAGGGAGTCAAATGGCTACACCTTC
CASSPNRESNGYTF
>NA|NA|TRBV30|TRBJ1-6
TGTGCCTGGAGTGTTATGAGAGATTCACCCCTCCACTTT
CAWSVMRDSPLHF
>once|TRBD1|TRBV4-2|TRBJ2-7
TGTGCCAGCAGCCAAGGCGGGACAGGGGGTATCCTTTACGAGCAGTACTTC
CASSQGGTGGILYEQYF
>NA|TRBD1|TRBV19|TRBJ1-1
TGTGCCAGTAGGCGGGACAGGGGGAGAACTGAAGCTTTCTTT
CASRRDRGRTEAFF
>NA|NA|TRBV29-1|TRBJ1-1
TGCAGCGTGGGGGTTGAGTCAGGGAGGGCTGAAGCTTTCTTT
CSVGVESGRAEAFF
>NA|NA|TRBV2|TRBJ1-1
TGTGCCAGCATTAAAGGGATAGGGAGTGAAGCTTTCTTT
CASIKGIGSEAFF
>NA|NA|TRBV28|TRBJ1-2
TGTGCCAGCAGTTCCGGACAGAACTCCTATGGCTACACCTTC
CASSSGQNSYGYTF
>NA|NA|TRBV13|TRBJ1-1
TGTGCCAGCAGCTCGCCGTTTAAACAGGGCCCTGAAGCTTTCTTT
CASSSPFKQGPEAFF
>few|TRBD1|TRBV6-2/TRBV6-3|TRBJ1-5
TGTGCCAGCAGTTCGGACAGGGAGGTATATCAGCCCCAGCATTTT
CASSSDREVYQPQHF
>NA|TRBD1|TRBV25-1|TRBJ1-1
TGTGCCAGCAGTGGGGACAGGGGAAGGACTGAAGCTTTCTTT
CASSGDRGRTEAFF
>NA|NA|TRBV18|TRBJ1-1
TGTGCCAGCCGAACAGGGAACACTGAAGCTTTCTTT
CASRTGNTEAFF
>NA|NA|TRBV5-1|TRBJ1-1
TGCGCCAGCAGCTCGCAGGGGAGAGCTTTCTTT
CASSSQGRAFF
>NA|TRBD2|TRBV3-1/TRBV3-2|TRBJ2-3
TGTGCCAGCAGCCAAGCTCGAAGGGGCGGGGGGCCGCCGGATACGCAGTATTTT
CASSQARRGGGPPDTQYF
>NA|NA|TRBV5-1|TRBJ2-3
TGCGCCAGCAGCTTGGGGCTAGCCACAGATACGCAGTATTTT
CASSLGLATDTQYF
>NA|NA|TRBV5-5|TRBJ1-2
TGTGCCAGCAGCTTGGGACAGCCTTATGGCTACACCTTC
CASSLGQPYGYTF
>NA|TRBD1|TRBV5-4|TRBJ1-1
TGTGCCAGCAGCTTGGGGGGACAGGGGCCTTCCGTCATGAACACTGAAGCTTTCTTT
CASSLGGQGPSVMNTEAFF
>NA|NA|TRBV15|TRBJ1-1
TGTGCCACCAGCAAGATCCACCCCGGGAGCACTGAAGCTTTCTTT
CATSKIHPGSTEAFF
>NA|TRBD1|TRBV2|TRBJ1-5
TGTGCCAGCAGTGGACAGGGCGGGAATCAGCCCCAGCATTTT
CASSGQGGNQPQHF
>NA|NA|TRBV3-1/TRBV3-2|TRBJ2-2
TGTGCCAGCAGCCTAGGGGGGGCGCGCACCGGGGAGCTGTTTTTT
CASSLGGARTGELFF
>NA|TRBD1|TRBV4-1|TRBJ2-7
TGCGCCAGCAGCCAAGCCGACAGGGGTAACTACGAGCAGTACTTC
CASSQADRGNYEQYF
>once|NA|TRBV7-9|TRBJ1-1
TGTGCCAGCAGCTTAGAAAGGAGGCAGATCACTGAAGCTTTCTTT
CASSLERRQITEAFF
>NA|NA|TRBV3-1/TRBV3-2|TRBJ2-7
TGTGCCAGCAGCCCGGACAGTATTCCCTACGAGCAGTACTTC
CASSPDSIPYEQYF
>NA|NA|TRBV12-5|TRBJ2-2
NA
CASGGGSFGAGELFF
>NA|NA|TRBV9|TRBJ1-1
TGTGCCAGCAGCGTAGATCCGGGGAAAGCTGAAGCTTTCTTT
CASSVDPGKAEAFF
>NA|NA|TRBV3-1/TRBV3-2|TRBJ2-1
TGTGCCAGCAGCCAAGGGTTCAACTCCCCCACCTCCGTTGTGTTCTTC
CASSQGFNSPTSVVFF
>NA|TRBD1|TRBV2|TRBJ2-7
TGTGCCAGCACGGGACAGAGCTACGAGCAGTACTTC
CASTGQSYEQYF
>NA|TRBD1|TRBV5-1|TRBJ1-1
TGCGCCAGCAGCCCCCAGGGGGCGGGGGCTTTCTTT
CASSPQGAGAFF
>NA|NA|TRBV4-1|TRBJ1-2
TGCGCCAGCAGCCACAAAAAAGGGGATCAGGGCCTCTATGGCTACACCTTC
CASSHKKGDQGLYGYTF
>NA|TRBD2|TRBV19|TRBJ2-2
TGTGCCAGTAGCTCGCGGGGGGGCCTTACCGGGGAGCTGTTTTTT
CASSSRGGLTGELFF
>NA|TRBD2|TRBV11-2|TRBJ2-7
TGTGCCAGCAGCTTAAGGGCTAGCGGGAAGAGCTCCTACGAGCAGTACTTC
CASSLRASGKSSYEQYF
>once|TRBD1|TRBV19|TRBJ1-1
TGTGCCGCAAAGAGTCGCACAGGGGGCACACTTTTGAACACTGAAGCTTTCTTT
CAAKSRTGGTLLNTEAFF
>NA|NA|TRBV5-1|TRBJ1-2
TGCGCCAGCAGCTTTACAGCGGGGCGGAACTATGGCTACACCTTC
CASSFTAGRNYGYTF
>NA|NA|TRBV5-4|TRBJ1-1
TGTGCCAGCAGCTTGGACGAGGAGAACACTGAAGCTTTCTTT
CASSLDEENTEAFF
>NA|TRBD1|TRBV7-9|TRBJ1-2
TGTGCCAGCAGCTTAGGGGACAGGGGCTATGGCTACACCTTC
CASSLGDRGYGYTF
>NA|TRBD1|TRBV14|TRBJ1-4
TGTGCCAGCAGTGGACAGGTTGCAACTAATGAAAAACTGTTTTTT
CASSGQVATNEKLFF
>once|NA|TRBV2|TRBJ2-1
TGTGCCAGCAAAGTGCAGCTAGCTGATGAGCAGTTCTTC
CASKVQLADEQFF
>NA|TRBD1|TRBV12-5|TRBJ2-3
TGTGCTAGTGGTTCGGGACAGCTCACAGATACGCAGTATTTT
CASGSGQLTDTQYF
>NA|NA|TRBV6-6|TRBJ1-6
TGTGCCAGCAGTACCCAGACAGGAAGTAATTCACCCCTCCACTTT
CASSTQTGSNSPLHF
>NA|TRBD1|TRBV19|TRBJ1-1
TGTGCCAGTATTCCGGGACAGGGTTTCATGAACACTGAAGCTTTCTTT
CASIPGQGFMNTEAFF
>NA|TRBD1|TRBV18|TRBJ1-2
TGTGCCAGCTCACCAGGGGCCACGACAGGGAACTATGGCTACACCTTC
CASSPGATTGNYGYTF
>NA|NA|TRBV30|TRBJ1-1
TGTGCCTGGAGTAAGAGGGAAAGCACTGAAGCTTTCTTT
CAWSKRESTEAFF
>NA|TRBD2|TRBV3-1/TRBV3-2|TRBJ2-7
TGTGCCAGCAGCCAACGTAGCGGGGTTGCGACCGAGCAGTACTTC
CASSQRSGVATEQYF
>NA|NA|TRBV28|TRBJ1-5
TGTGCCAGCACCCCGGGGGTAAGGGGCAATCAGCCCCAGCATTTT
CASTPGVRGNQPQHF
>NA|NA|TRBV7-3|TRBJ2-1
TGTGCCAGCAGCTTGACTACCACAGGGCACAATGAGCAGTTCTTC
CASSLTTTGHNEQFF
>NA|NA|TRBV10-2|TRBJ1-5
TGCGCCAGCAGTGATCTGGGGGGTGGAACTGGACCCCAGCATTTT
CASSDLGGGTGPQHF
>NA|NA|TRBV7-9|TRBJ1-2
TGTGCCAGCGTCCCTCGACAGCGTCTCGATGGCTACACCTTC
CASVPRQRLDGYTF
>NA|NA|TRBV30|TRBJ1-3
TGTGCCTGGAGTGCAGGGGGAAACACCATATATTTT
CAWSAGGNTIYF
>NA|TRBD1|TRBV19|TRBJ2-1
TGTGCCAGTAGAAGGGGGCACGGCTCGTCCTTTACCGAGCAGTTCTTC
CASRRGHGSSFTEQFF
>NA|NA|TRBV19|TRBJ1-1
TGTGCCAGTAGTACGCCAGGGCAGAACACTGAAGCTTTCTTT
CASSTPGQNTEAFF
>NA|NA|TRBV25-1|TRBJ1-1
TGTGCCAGCAGTGATCCCGGGAGCGGGGACACTGAAGCTTTCTTT
CASSDPGSGDTEAFF
>NA|NA|TRBV11-2|TRBJ2-7
TGTGCCAGCAGCCTAGCAGCCTACGAGCAGTACTTC
CASSLAAYEQYF
>NA|NA|TRBV5-1|TRBJ1-3
TGCGCCAGCAGCCCGCAACCGTCACCAGGGGCCTCTGGAAACACCATATATTTT
CASSPQPSPGASGNTIYF
>NA|NA|TRBV6-5|TRBJ1-5
TGTGCCAGCACCACAGGGTATAGCAATCAGCCCCAGCATTTT
CASTTGYSNQPQHF